This entry lists 14 T cell receptor beta chains sequenced from one sample in a study of OX40 agonist ivuxolimab in advanced cancers. The assay was immunoSEQ multiplex PCR, and TCRdb's table has in-frame clones only and misses some. In the table there are roughly 75,000 clones, 70% to 90% of which are singletons. The sequencing used CD4+ or CD8+ T cells sorted from blood, collected in a trial of the OX40 agonist ivuxolimab. Receptor source: an adult with an advanced solid tumor such as melanoma, head and neck, liver or kidney cancer.

V is TRBV10-3 and J is TRBJ2-1; tentative D call: TRBD2 (6 bases). Germline CDR1 and CDR2: ENHRY and SYGVKD. The germline V and J ends were trimmed by 6 bases and 13 bases, with 16 bases remaining between them. The CDR3 consists of 12 residues. In nucleotides, the CDR3 is TGTGCCATCAGCCAAAGGAGGGATACACAGTTCTTC. Protein product: CAISQRRDTQFF.

The chain links TRBV5-6 to TRBJ2-3, with 12 positions matching TRBD2. Per the germline V gene, CDR1 is SGHDT and CDR2 is YYEEEE. The trim removed 4 bases at V and 5 bases at J, leaving 11 bases unmatched. The CDR3 loop spans 17 amino acids. CDR3 in DNA: TGTGCCAGCAGCGTGAGACTAGCGGGAGTACTGGGAGATACGCAGTATTTT. Encoded protein: CASSVRLAGVLGDTQYF. The whole variable domain, filled in from reference TRBV5-6 and TRBJ2-3, reads DAGVTQSPTHLIKTRGQQVTLRCSPKSGHDTVSWYQQALGQGPQFIFQYYEEEERQRGNFPDRFSGHQFPNYSSELNVNALLLGDSALYLCASSVRLAGVLGDTQYFGPGTRLTVL.

The chain links TRBV7-3 to TRBJ2-1; 7 bases match TRBD2. The CDR3 runs 14 residues. CDR1 is SGHTA, CDR2 FQGTGA, per germline. Germline trimming cut 5 bases from V and 6 bases from J; bases unmatched to any gene: 7. The CDR3 is CASSPRTRSNEQFF. CDR3 bases: TGTGCCAGCAGCCCAAGGACTAGATCCAATGAGCAGTTCTTC.

Details on this clone: A read error may produce the germline difference seen at one junction end. The chain is built from TRBV18 and TRBJ2-3, with 7 nucleotides matching TRBD1. The CDR3 spans 14 residues. Germline-derived CDR1 and CDR2 are KGHSH and LQKENI. The CDR3: CASSPQGFADTQYF. Written as DNA, the CDR3 is TGTGCCAGCTCGCCACAGGGGTTCGCAGATACGCAGTATTTT.

The chain links TRBV10-3 to TRBJ1-1; 9 bases agree with TRBD1. In germline, CDR1 is ENHRY, CDR2 SYGVKD. J was trimmed by 1 base and V by 0 bases; bases with no gene match: 9. This CDR3 is 18 amino acids long. Here the CDR3 DNA reads TGTGCCATCAGTGAGTCGATTGCGACAGGGGGGAAGAACACTGAAGCTTTCTTT. Protein sequence: CAISESIATGGKNTEAFF.

This rearrangement joins TRBV23-1 to TRBJ2-3, with D hard to call. TRBV23-1 is noted as an ORF with a role that remains uncertain. The CDR3 contains 14 residues. Trimming stripped 0 bases from V and 2 bases from J, with 6 bases between. This CDR3 reads CASSQSPNTDTQYF. As DNA, the CDR3 is TGCGCCAGCAGTCAATCGCCCAACACAGATACGCAGTATTTT.

J is TRBJ2-1 and V is TRBV27; D is undetermined. V was trimmed by 10 bases and J by 9 bases, leaving 19 bases between them. CDR3 length: 13 amino acids. Germline V gene lookup returns CDR1 MNHEY and CDR2 SMNVEV (reference sequence). The CDR3 region has the DNA TGTGCCACGACCGACCAATTTAGGCTTGAGCAGTTCTTC. As protein: CATTDQFRLEQFF.

The chain links TRBV10-3 to TRBJ2-1; 8 bases are a match to TRBD2. J lost 7 bases, V lost 6 bases, and 8 bases had no gene match. Germline CDR1 reads ENHRY; CDR2 reads SYGVKD. The CDR3 is 14 amino acids. In DNA form, the CDR3 reads TGTGCCATCAGACCGGGACTAGATAGGAATGAGCAGTTCTTC. Protein: CAIRPGLDRNEQFF.

This chain joins TRBV30 and TRBJ1-2; no firm D call. The CDR3 is 12 residues long. The V and J ends lost 0 bases and 5 bases respectively, with 7 bases between them. Germline V CDR1 and CDR2: GTSNPN, SVGIG (reference sequence). In nucleotides, the CDR3 is TGTGCCTGGAGTGTACAACCATATGGCTACACCTTC. Translated: CAWSVQPYGYTF.

This sequence joins TRBV5-1 and TRBJ2-3; 10 nucleotides align to TRBD2. Trimming took 0 bases from V and 5 from J; bases not matched to a gene: 6. The CDR3 contains 16 residues. Germline V gives CDR1 SGHRS, CDR2 YFSETQ. The CDR3 spells CASSLVLAGVLDTQYF. The DNA of the CDR3 is TGCGCCAGCAGCTTGGTTCTAGCGGGAGTATTAGATACGCAGTATTTT.

The V call is TRBV7-6, the J call TRBJ1-4; 7 bases line up with TRBD1. With V trimmed by 3 bases and J by 7 bases, 5 bases remained unmatched. The length of the CDR3 is 14 residues. Germline lookup yields CDR1 SGHVS and CDR2 FNYEAQ. This chain's CDR3 is CASSLTGLGEKLFF. The CDR3 DNA sequence: TGTGCCAGCAGCTTGACAGGGTTGGGTGAAAAACTGTTTTTT.

V and J are TRBV7-3 and TRBJ2-5; weak D call: TRBD2 (6 bases). Germline V gene data show CDR1 as SGHTA and CDR2 as FQGTGA. V was clipped by 3 bases and J by 2 bases, with 13 bases between them. This CDR3 has 15 amino acids. CDR3 in DNA: TGTGCCAGCAGCTTTACGGCTAGCGCTCAAGAGACCCAGTACTTC. Amino acids: CASSFTASAQETQYF.

This clone was observed a single time. V gene TRBV7-7 combines with J gene TRBJ2-6, with D unclear. V gave up 5 bases and J gave up 5 bases, with 22 bases separating them. Germline assignment: CDR1 SSHAT and CDR2 FNYEAQ (reference sequence). This CDR3 is built from 18 residues. The CDR3 sequence: CASSIIGVPQSRANVLTF. The DNA for the CDR3 is TGTGCCAGCAGCATTATAGGAGTGCCACAAAGTCGGGCCAACGTCCTGACTTTC.

V usage is TRBV18 and J usage is TRBJ2-7, with D perhaps assigned TRBD1 or TRBD2 (7 bases each). V was cut by 1 base and J by 5 bases, with 12 bases left in between. The CDR3 has 14 residues. CDR1 is KGHSH and CDR2 is LQKENI in the germline V gene. The CDR3 nucleotides are TGTGCCAGCTCACCACGGGAGGGGGCTAACGAGCAGTACTTC. Its protein is CASSPREGANEQYF.